Below, 27 T cell receptor beta chains from the same sample are listed, as sequenced in a study of blood T cells in healthy people across ages (dated by TCRdb to the mid-2010s). The library was prepared using 5' RACE. TCRdb records Illumina HiSeq 2500 as the sequencer. A second PCR of roughly 6 to 11 cycles was run with a J-beta primer mix and a sample-barcoded 5' primer. TCRdb trimmed public reads at Q25 via fastp, called clones via MiXCR and kept in-frame beta chains. All rows with the same CDR3 protein become a single entry with the most common DNA and genes. In all, the sample holds around 580,000 distinct CDR3 sequences, and less than 60% of those were seen once. Around 23% of the sample comes from the top ten. The source material was blood. All receptors come from a man older than 75 in good health.

The genes are TRBV20-1 and TRBJ2-5; the D is unclear. Germline V lookup: CDR1 DFQATT, CDR2 SNEGSKA (reference sequence). The CDR3 length is 13 residues. V was trimmed by 0 bases and J by 4 bases, leaving 9 bases between them. DNA of the CDR3: TGCAGTGCTAGAGATCTGGGCGGAGAGACCCAGTACTTC. Amino acid sequence: CSARDLGGETQYF.

This clonotype was seen a handful of times. The genes are TRBV18 and TRBJ2-5; D call uncertain. Trimming shortened V by 3 bases and J by 3 bases, and 17 bases separated the two germline ends. CDR3 length equals 16 residues. The V gene's germline CDR1 is KGHSH and CDR2 LQKENI. CDR3 region: CASSPYSSSDKETQYF. In DNA, the CDR3 is TGTGCCAGCTCACCTTACAGTAGCAGCGACAAAGAGACCCAGTACTTC.

There are a few counts of this clonotype. This chain connects TRBV20-1 to TRBJ2-5, with TRBD2 matching over 9 bases. The CDR3 totals 15 residues. The V and J ends lost 1 base and 4 bases, in that order; junction bases with no gene match: 7. Germline CDR1 reads DFQATT; CDR2 reads SNEGSKA (reference sequence). The CDR3: CSARGLGGRVETQYF. The CDR3 bases are TGCAGTGCTAGAGGGTTAGGCGGGAGGGTAGAGACCCAGTACTTC.

The rearrangement links TRBV7-2 to TRBJ2-5; D not resolved. Trimming removed 1 base at V and 1 base at J, with 10 bases between. Germline loops: CDR1 SGHTA, CDR2 FQGNSA. The CDR3 extends over 15 amino acids. The CDR3 DNA sequence: TGTGCCAGCAGCTTAGTTGGGCGACTCCAAGAGACCCAGTACTTC. Translated, it gives CASSLVGRLQETQYF. Full variable domain (outside the CDR3, taken from reference TRBV7-2 and TRBJ2-5): GAGVSQSPSNKVTEKGKDVELRCDPISGHTALYWYRQSLGQGLEFLIYFQGNSAPDKSGLPSDRFSAERTGGSVSTLTIQRTQQEDSAVYLCASSLVGRLQETQYFGPGTRLLVL.

This clonotype was seen only a few times. The chain has TRBV20-1 and TRBJ2-5; D call uncertain. Per germline, CDR1 DFQATT and CDR2 SNEGSKA (reference sequence). CDR3 length equals 13 residues. V was cut by 6 bases and J by 1 base, with 12 bases left in between. CDR3 amino acids: CSAITRAQETQYF. In DNA form, the CDR3 reads TGCAGTGCGATTACCCGGGCCCAAGAGACCCAGTACTTC.

The V gene is TRBV30, the J gene TRBJ1-6; D possibly corresponds to TRBD1 (5 bases). Trimming took off 8 bases at V and 2 bases at J, with 16 bases between the two ends. CDR3 length: 15 residues. CDR1 is GTSNPN and CDR2 is SVGIG in the germline V gene (reference sequence). CDR3 sequence: CAQGGSNAYNSPLHF. The CDR3 nucleotides read TGTGCCCAGGGAGGGAGCAACGCCTATAATTCACCCCTCCACTTT.

J is TRBJ2-4 and V is TRBV20-1; 8 positions agree with TRBD2. The end of the DNA is better explained by TRBJ2-7, so the J call may be wrong. This CDR3 has 13 residues. Germline-derived CDR1 and CDR2 are DFQATT and SNEGSKA (reference sequence). The CDR3 is CSASRAGDDEQYF. The CDR3 DNA is TGCAGTGCTTCACGAGCGGGAGACGACGAGCAGTACTTC.

A note on this clonotype: A much larger clone differs from this one at a single base, so this may be a read error. The chain has TRBV6-6 and TRBJ2-5, with TRBD1 matching over 10 bases. With V trimmed by 6 bases and J by 11 bases, 12 bases remained unmatched. This CDR3 region has 14 residues. CDR1 MNHNY and CDR2 SVGAGI come from the germline V gene (reference sequence). Here the CDR3 DNA reads TGTGCCAGCAGCCGAGACAGGGGGCGGAAGGAGCAGTACTTC. Translated: CASSRDRGRKEQYF.

This clonotype has at least ten counts. The rearrangement joins TRBV6-5 to TRBJ2-1, with 11 nucleotides matching TRBD2. Germline V CDR1 and CDR2: MNHEY, SVGAGI. The CDR3 spans 17 residues. V dropped 5 bases and J dropped 5; count of bases not matched to a gene: 11. The CDR3 DNA is TGTGCCAGCAGTCGGCCCGAACTAGCGGGAGTCCACAATGAGCAGTTCTTC. Amino acids: CASSRPELAGVHNEQFF.

The rearrangement joins TRBV7-2 to TRBJ2-1; D is possibly TRBD2 (5 bases). This CDR3 has 13 residues. Trimming removed 5 bases from V and 7 bases from J, with 12 bases in between. CDR1 is SGHTA and CDR2 is FQGNSA in the germline V gene. The CDR3 loop reads CASSAASWNEQFF. The CDR3 DNA follows: TGTGCCAGCAGCGCCGCTAGCTGGAATGAGCAGTTCTTC.

This sequence joins TRBV20-1 and TRBJ1-4, with D perhaps matching TRBD1 (5 bases). The length of the CDR3 is 15 residues. CDR1 is DFQATT and CDR2 is SNEGSKA in the germline V gene (reference sequence). The germline V and J ends were trimmed by 3 bases and 0 bases, with 11 bases remaining between them. In DNA, the CDR3 is TGCAGTGCTAGTTTGCCAGGGTCAACTAATGAAAAACTGTTTTTT. Its protein is CSASLPGSTNEKLFF.

V is TRBV25-1 and J is TRBJ2-2, with D tentatively TRBD1 or TRBD2 (5 bases each). This CDR3 spans 13 amino acids. Between the trimmed V and J ends, which lost 2 bases and 5 bases, there was a span of 6 bases. Germline loops: CDR1 MGHDK, CDR2 SYGVNS. CDR3 residues: CASSEGGTGELFF. The CDR3 nucleotides are TGTGCCAGCAGTGAAGGGGGTACCGGGGAGCTGTTTTTT.

The rearrangement joins TRBV5-4 to TRBJ1-1, with a tentative D call TRBD1 (5 bases). The V gene lost 0 bases and the J gene lost 1 base, with 13 bases spanning the gap. The CDR3 runs 16 residues. CDR1 is SGHNT and CDR2 is YYREEE in the germline V gene (reference sequence). This CDR3 reads CASSLGWGNTNTEAFF. CDR3 sequence (DNA): TGTGCCAGCAGCTTGGGTTGGGGCAACACGAACACTGAAGCTTTCTTT.

A single count supports this clonotype. The J gene is TRBJ1-6, the V gene TRBV20-1; TRBD1 matches at 9 bases. Germline V gene lookup returns CDR1 DFQATT and CDR2 SNEGSKA (reference sequence). The CDR3 is 15 amino acids. Trimming took 6 bases from V and 6 from J; bases not matched to a gene: 9. CDR3 protein: CSATATGGVNSPLHF. DNA of the CDR3: TGCAGTGCCACCGCGACAGGGGGAGTTAATTCACCCCTCCACTTT.

Ten or more counts support this clonotype. J is TRBJ2-1 and V is TRBV6-5; D is possibly TRBD2 (5 bases). Germline V gene sequence: CDR1 MNHEY, CDR2 SVGAGI. The CDR3 sequence is 14 residues long. V was pared by 7 bases and J by 1 base, with 11 bases between. CDR3 in DNA: TGTGCCAGCACCACGCCGGGGTCCTACAATGAGCAGTTCTTC. Amino acids: CASTTPGSYNEQFF.

This clonotype has a handful of counts. The DNA of the CDR3 is TGTGCCAGCAGCAACCGACACACGAGTTCCGGCTACACCTTC. It codes for CASSNRHTSSGYTF. V usage is TRBV21-1 and J usage is TRBJ1-2. TRBV21-1 represents a pseudogene. This CDR3 is 14 amino acids long.

This clonotype was counted ten times or more. This sequence joins TRBV6-5 and TRBJ2-6; D is possibly TRBD1 (5 bases). This CDR3 contains 16 residues. Germline CDR1 is MNHEY and CDR2 is SVGAGI. Trimming stripped 0 bases from V and 2 bases from J, with 8 bases between. CDR3 loop: CASSYSARAGANVLTF. CDR3 DNA sequence: TGTGCCAGCAGTTACTCTGCCAGGGCTGGGGCCAACGTCCTGACTTTC.

This clonotype was observed a few times. CDR3 coding DNA: TGCAGTGCTAGAAAGCTAGCGGGAGGGCCGGGAAAAGAGACCCAGTACTTC. Protein sequence: CSARKLAGGPGKETQYF. The rearrangement uses TRBV20-1 and TRBJ2-5; 12 bases are a match to TRBD2. After removal of 2 bases from V and 3 bases from J, the junction contained 10 bases not matched to a gene. The CDR3 loop spans 17 amino acids. The germline V gene encodes CDR1 DFQATT and CDR2 SNEGSKA (reference sequence).

The chain combines TRBV29-1 with TRBJ2-7; D not certain. Germline V lookup: CDR1 SQVTM, CDR2 ANQGSEA. This CDR3 has 12 amino acids. The V end was cut by 5 bases, the J end by 0 bases, with 8 bases between. Here the CDR3 DNA reads TGCAGCGTTAATTTAAACTCCTACGAGCAGTACTTC. It yields the protein CSVNLNSYEQYF.

This chain connects TRBV7-9 to TRBJ1-4; TRBD1 might be the D (5 bases). CDR3 size: 14 residues. Germline V lookup: CDR1 SEHNR, CDR2 FQNEAQ (reference sequence). Trimming removed 5 bases at V and 6 bases at J, with 13 bases between. The CDR3 coding sequence is TGTGCCAGCAGCGGGGGGTCGACGCATGAAAAACTGTTTTTT. The encoded protein is CASSGGSTHEKLFF.

The chain is built from TRBV6-2 or TRBV6-3 and TRBJ2-7; D ambiguous. V lost 7 bases, J lost 0 bases, and 4 bases lay in between. Germline V gives CDR1 MNHEY, CDR2 SVGEGT. The CDR3 is 11 amino acids. In DNA form, the CDR3 reads TGTGCCAGCACAGGCTCCTACGAGCAGTACTTC. This codes for CASTGSYEQYF.

This clonotype occurred many times. This rearrangement joins TRBV7-9 to TRBJ2-6, with TRBD1 matching 8 bases. V lost 2 bases, J lost 0 bases, and 12 bases stayed unmatched. CDR3 length: 20 residues. Germline V gene lookup returns CDR1 SEHNR and CDR2 FQNEAQ (reference sequence). The CDR3 region has the DNA TGTGCCAGCAGCTTACCGCCGGGACAGGCGCTAACCTCTGGGGCCAACGTCCTGACTTTC. Translation: CASSLPPGQALTSGANVLTF.

Many counts were recorded for this clonotype. The chain recombines TRBV24-1 with TRBJ2-5; no definite D call. The CDR3 covers 11 residues. The germline V and J ends were trimmed by 3 bases and 5 bases, with 3 bases remaining between them. CDR1 is KGHDR and CDR2 is SFDVKD in the germline V gene. CDR3 in amino acids: CATSDGETQYF. Here the CDR3 DNA reads TGTGCCACCAGTGATGGGGAGACCCAGTACTTC.

Comment on this clonotype: A read error may explain this, as a much larger clone is one base away. V is TRBV6-5 and J is TRBJ1-4, with unresolved D. The CDR3 loop spans 11 amino acids. Germline V CDR1 and CDR2: MNHEY, SVGAGI. The CDR3 DNA follows: TGTGCCGGCAGTTACATGGGAAAACTGTTTTTT. Its protein is CAGSYMGKLFF.

J is TRBJ2-7 and V is TRBV9; D uncertain. V shed 0 bases and J shed 2 bases, with 6 bases lying between them. The CDR3 covers 13 residues. In germline, CDR1 is SGDLS, CDR2 YYNGEE. The CDR3 protein is CASSVDVAYEQYF. The DNA for the CDR3 is TGTGCCAGCAGCGTAGACGTGGCCTACGAGCAGTACTTC.

V usage is TRBV21-1 and J usage is TRBJ2-5; TRBD2 is the table's D call, not checked against the DNA. TRBV21-1 constitutes a pseudogene. This CDR3 comprises 15 residues. The CDR3 region has the DNA TGTGCCAGCCCAAAAAGGGCAGACTTACAAGAGACCCAGTACTTC. It encodes CASPKRADLQETQYF.

In its sample, this clonotype was seen a few times. The gene calls are TRBV7-2 and TRBJ1-1; D gene unclear. This CDR3 contains 15 residues. The V and J ends lost 1 base and 0 bases respectively, with 9 bases between them. The germline V gene encodes CDR1 SGHTA and CDR2 FQGNSA. CDR3 coding DNA: TGTGCCAGCAGCTTAGGAGGGCCATTGAACACTGAAGCTTTCTTT. It yields the protein CASSLGGPLNTEAFF.